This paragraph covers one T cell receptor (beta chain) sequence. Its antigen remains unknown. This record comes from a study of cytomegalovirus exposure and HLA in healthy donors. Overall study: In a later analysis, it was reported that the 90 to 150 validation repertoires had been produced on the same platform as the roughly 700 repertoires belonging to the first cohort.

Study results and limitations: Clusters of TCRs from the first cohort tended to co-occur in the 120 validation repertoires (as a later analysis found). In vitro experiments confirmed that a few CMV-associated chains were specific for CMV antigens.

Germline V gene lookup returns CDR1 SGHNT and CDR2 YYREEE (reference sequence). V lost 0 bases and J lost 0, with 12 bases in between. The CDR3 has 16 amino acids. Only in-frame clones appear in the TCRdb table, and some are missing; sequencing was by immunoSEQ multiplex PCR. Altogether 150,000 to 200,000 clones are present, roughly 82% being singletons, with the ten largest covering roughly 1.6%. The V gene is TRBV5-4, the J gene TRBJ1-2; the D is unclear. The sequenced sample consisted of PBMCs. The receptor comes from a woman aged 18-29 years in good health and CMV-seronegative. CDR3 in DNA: TGTGCCAGCAGCTTGGACTGGAATACAGCTAACTATGGCTACACCTTC. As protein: CASSLDWNTANYGYTF.